These 10 T cell receptor beta chains came from one sample sequenced in a study of cytomegalovirus exposure and HLA in healthy donors. Data came from immunoSEQ multiplex PCR; TCRdb stores just in-frame clones and leaves some out. Here the sample spans hundreds of thousands of clones, less than 85% being singletons. Specimen: PBMCs. These receptors were collected from a woman under 30 in good health and CMV-seronegative.

This clone has a handful of counts. V usage is TRBV7-8 and J usage is TRBJ2-7, with TRBD1 as a possible D gene (5 bases). Trimming removed 2 bases from V and 3 bases from J, with 14 bases in between. CDR3 size: 15 residues. The germline V gene has CDR1 SGHVS and CDR2 FQNEAQ. The CDR3 DNA reads TGTGCCAGCAGCTTAATGGGGCGGACCGGCTACGAGCAGTACTTC. This sequence encodes CASSLMGRTGYEQYF.

This rearrangement joins TRBV6-5 to TRBJ1-2, with a weak D call TRBD1 (6 bases). The CDR3 contains 15 residues. CDR1 is MNHEY, CDR2 SVGAGI, per germline. With 7 bases removed from V and 5 bases from J, the gap between germline ends came to 20 bases. The CDR3 DNA follows: TGTGCCAGCATTCCCCGGTGGGGGGCGAGGTATGGCTACACCTTC. It yields the protein CASIPRWGARYGYTF.

The chain carries TRBV2 and TRBJ2-1, with D perhaps matching TRBD1 (6 bases). Deletions cut 10 bases from V and 0 bases from J, with 16 bases between. The CDR3 runs to 15 residues. Germline values: CDR1 SNHLY, CDR2 FYNNEI. CDR3 in amino acids: CATKGDLSSYNEQFF. The CDR3, as DNA: TGTGCCACCAAGGGGGACCTGAGCTCCTACAATGAGCAGTTCTTC.

This chain uses TRBV27 with TRBJ2-7, with a tentative D call TRBD2 (6 bases). V lost 6 bases, J lost 2 bases, and 14 bases lay in between. Germline lookup yields CDR1 MNHEY and CDR2 SMNVEV (reference sequence). The CDR3 contains 14 residues. CDR3 sequence: CASSWGLGAYEQYF. The CDR3 bases are TGTGCCAGCAGCTGGGGACTGGGAGCCTACGAGCAGTACTTC.

The rearrangement joins TRBV12-2 to TRBJ1-5. TRBV12-2 has pseudogene status. The CDR3 loop spans 15 amino acids. CDR3 in DNA: TGTGCAAGTCGCTTCCGGTGGGATAGCAATCAGCCCCAGCATTTT. This codes for CASRFRWDSNQPQHF.

This clone was seen a single time. Other nucleotide sequences from this sample produce the same CDR3. The rearrangement uses TRBV7-9 and TRBJ1-1; the D gene is possibly TRBD1 (5 bases). In germline, CDR1 is SEHNR, CDR2 FQNEAQ (reference sequence). The CDR3 has 14 residues. Deletions cut 5 bases from V and 0 bases from J, with 10 bases between. The CDR3, as DNA: TGTGCCAGCAGCCTCCAGGGACTGAACACTGAAGCTTTCTTT. It yields the protein CASSLQGLNTEAFF.

In the case of this clone: At one end, the junction sequence differs from germline, possibly due to a read error. The chain joins TRBV7-7 to TRBJ2-2; D is possibly TRBD2 (6 bases). The CDR3 is 14 amino acids. Germline V gene lookup returns CDR1 SSHAT and CDR2 FNYEAQ (reference sequence). CDR3 nucleotides: TGTGCTAGCAGCTTGGGGGGTCGAACCGGGGAGCTGTTTTTT. Amino acid sequence: CASSLGGRTGELFF.

The rearrangement links TRBV27 to TRBJ2-7; 9 nucleotides agree with TRBD2. V lost 8 bases to trimming and J lost 4 bases; unmatched junction nucleotides: 12. The CDR3 is 15 residues long. Germline-derived CDR1 and CDR2 are MNHEY and SMNVEV (reference sequence). The CDR3 bases are TGTGCCAGCTCCCTCAGGCGGGAGGGGCCGTACGAGCAGTACTTC. The encoded protein is CASSLRREGPYEQYF.

J is TRBJ2-7 and V is TRBV4-1, with D uncertain. The CDR3 sequence is 13 residues long. CDR1 and CDR2 (germline): MGHRA, YSYEKL. Trimming removed 0 bases at V and 5 bases at J, with 8 bases between. In DNA form, the CDR3 reads TGCGCCAGCAGCCAAGAACGCCGTCACGAGCAGTACTTC. Its protein product is CASSQERRHEQYF.

The rearrangement links TRBV5-1 to TRBJ1-4, with D perhaps matching TRBD1 (6 bases). The CDR3 length is 15 residues. V was cut by 0 bases and J by 7 bases, with 13 bases left in between. Germline V CDR1 and CDR2: SGHRS, YFSETQ. For the CDR3, the DNA is TGCGCCAGCAGCTTGGTAGCGGGGGCTGGTGAAAAACTGTTTTTT. Translation: CASSLVAGAGEKLFF.